This T cell receptor beta chain was recovered during a study of T cells in Graves' hyperthyroidism and ophthalmopathy. Uncontrolled infection, other autoimmune disease, pregnancy or lactation led to exclusion. The V and J ends lost 8 bases and 0 bases respectively, with 14 bases between them. This CDR3 comprises 14 residues. CDR1 is KGHSH and CDR2 is LQKENI in the germline V gene. Template material for amplifying TCR beta CDR3 regions consisted of RNA transcripts. A first-round RT-PCR of the TCR CDR3 used the HTBI primer set. From the multiplex PCR reads, TCRdb called clonotypes with MiXCR, one entry per CDR3 protein. The sample has 350,000 to 400,000 distinct CDR3 sequences; about 16% are singletons. This clonotype was counted many times.

The sequence was obtained from a young woman with Graves' hyperthyroidism. Sequenced sample: blood. The J gene is TRBJ2-7, the V gene TRBV18; a possible D gene is TRBD1 (6 bases). Here the CDR3 reads CASHRQDASYEQYF. Written as DNA, the CDR3 is TGTGCCAGCCACCGACAGGACGCCTCCTACGAGCAGTACTTC.